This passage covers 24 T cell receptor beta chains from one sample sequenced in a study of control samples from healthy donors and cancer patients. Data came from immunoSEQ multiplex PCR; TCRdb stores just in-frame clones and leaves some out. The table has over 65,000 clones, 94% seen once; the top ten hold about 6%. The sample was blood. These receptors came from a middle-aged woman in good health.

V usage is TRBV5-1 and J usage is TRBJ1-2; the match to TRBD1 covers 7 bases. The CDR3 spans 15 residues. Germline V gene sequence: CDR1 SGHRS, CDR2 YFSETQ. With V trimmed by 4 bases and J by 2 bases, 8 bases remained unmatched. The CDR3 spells CASSLPSGQNYGYTF. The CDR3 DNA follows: TGCGCCAGCAGCCTACCCTCGGGACAGAACTATGGCTACACCTTC.

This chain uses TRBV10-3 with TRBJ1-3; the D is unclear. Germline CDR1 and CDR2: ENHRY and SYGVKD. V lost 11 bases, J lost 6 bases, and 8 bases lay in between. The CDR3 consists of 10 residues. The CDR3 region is CAAGENTIYF. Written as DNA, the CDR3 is TGTGCCGCCGGGGAAAACACCATATATTTT.

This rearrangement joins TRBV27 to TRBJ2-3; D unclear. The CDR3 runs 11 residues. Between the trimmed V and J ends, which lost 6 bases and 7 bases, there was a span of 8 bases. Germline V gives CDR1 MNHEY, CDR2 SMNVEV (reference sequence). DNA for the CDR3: TGTGCCAGCAGCCTTCGGAATACGCAGTATTTT. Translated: CASSLRNTQYF.

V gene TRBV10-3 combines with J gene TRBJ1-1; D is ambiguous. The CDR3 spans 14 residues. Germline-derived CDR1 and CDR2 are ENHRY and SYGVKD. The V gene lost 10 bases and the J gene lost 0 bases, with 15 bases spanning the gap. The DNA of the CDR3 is TGTGCCACCCAATATGCATCCATGAACACTGAAGCTTTCTTT. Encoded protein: CATQYASMNTEAFF.

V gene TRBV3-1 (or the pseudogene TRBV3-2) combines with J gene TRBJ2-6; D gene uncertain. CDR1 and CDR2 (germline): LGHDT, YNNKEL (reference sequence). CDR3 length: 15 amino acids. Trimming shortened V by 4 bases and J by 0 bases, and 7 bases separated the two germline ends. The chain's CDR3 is CASSPILSGANVLTF. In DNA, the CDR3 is TGTGCCAGCAGCCCGATCCTCTCTGGGGCCAACGTCCTGACTTTC.

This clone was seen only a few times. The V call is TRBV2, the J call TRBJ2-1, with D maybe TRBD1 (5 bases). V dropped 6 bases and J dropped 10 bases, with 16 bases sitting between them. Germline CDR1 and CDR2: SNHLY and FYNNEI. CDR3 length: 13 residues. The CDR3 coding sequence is TGTGCCAGCAGGGACGACGGACAATGGGAGCAGTTCTTC. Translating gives CASRDDGQWEQFF.

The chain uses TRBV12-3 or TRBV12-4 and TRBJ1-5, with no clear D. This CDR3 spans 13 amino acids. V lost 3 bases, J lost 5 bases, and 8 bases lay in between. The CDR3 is CASSFPGDQPQHF. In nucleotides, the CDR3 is TGTGCCAGCAGTTTCCCAGGAGATCAGCCCCAGCATTTT.

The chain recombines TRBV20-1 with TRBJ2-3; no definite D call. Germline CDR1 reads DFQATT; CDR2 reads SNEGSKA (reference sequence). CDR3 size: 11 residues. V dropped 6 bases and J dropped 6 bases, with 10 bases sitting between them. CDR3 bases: TGCAGTGCCATAAAGTGGGATACGCAGTATTTT. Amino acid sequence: CSAIKWDTQYF.

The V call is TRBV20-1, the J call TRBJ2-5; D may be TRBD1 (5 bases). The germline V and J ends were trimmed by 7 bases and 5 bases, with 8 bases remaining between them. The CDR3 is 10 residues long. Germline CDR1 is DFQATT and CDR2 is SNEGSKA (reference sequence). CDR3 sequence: CSVYRETQYF. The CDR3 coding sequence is TGCAGTGTGTACAGGGAGACCCAGTACTTC.

CDR3 bases: TGTGCCAGCAGTTCACAGGGCCACCAGTACTTC. Amino acids: CASSSQGHQYF. The V call is TRBV6-5, the J call TRBJ2-7; D might be TRBD1 (6 bases). Trimming stripped 4 bases from V and 10 bases from J, with 11 bases between. CDR3 length: 11 residues. Germline assignment: CDR1 MNHEY and CDR2 SVGAGI.

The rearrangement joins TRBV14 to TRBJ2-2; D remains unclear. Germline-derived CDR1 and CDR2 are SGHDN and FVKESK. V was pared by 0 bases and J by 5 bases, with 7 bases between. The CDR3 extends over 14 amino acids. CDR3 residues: CASSQEWETGELFF. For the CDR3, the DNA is TGTGCCAGCAGCCAAGAATGGGAAACCGGGGAGCTGTTTTTT. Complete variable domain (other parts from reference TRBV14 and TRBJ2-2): EAGVTQFPSHSVIEKGQTVTLRCDPISGHDNLYWYRRVMGKEIKFLLHFVKESKQDESGMPNNRFLAERTGGTYSTLKVQPAELEDSGVYFCASSQEWETGELFFGEGSRLTVL.

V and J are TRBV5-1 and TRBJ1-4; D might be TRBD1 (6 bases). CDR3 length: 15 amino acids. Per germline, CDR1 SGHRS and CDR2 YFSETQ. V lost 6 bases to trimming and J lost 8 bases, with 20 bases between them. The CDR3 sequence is CASTSTGGFGEKLFF. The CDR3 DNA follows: TGCGCCAGCACCTCGACCGGGGGCTTTGGGGAAAAACTGTTTTTT. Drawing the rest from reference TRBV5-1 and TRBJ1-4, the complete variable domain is KAGVTQTPRYLIKTRGQQVTLSCSPISGHRSVSWYQQTPGQGLQFLFEYFSETQRNKGNFPGRFSGRQFSNSRSEMNVSTLELGDSALYLCASTSTGGFGEKLFFGSGTQLSVL.

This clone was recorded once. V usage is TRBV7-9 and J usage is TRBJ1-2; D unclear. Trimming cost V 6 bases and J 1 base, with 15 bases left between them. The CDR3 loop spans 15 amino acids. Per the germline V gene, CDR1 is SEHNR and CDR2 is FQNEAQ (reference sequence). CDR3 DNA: TGTGCCAGCAGGGTTTCCGCCGGCGGTAACTATGGCTACACCTTC. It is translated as CASRVSAGGNYGYTF.

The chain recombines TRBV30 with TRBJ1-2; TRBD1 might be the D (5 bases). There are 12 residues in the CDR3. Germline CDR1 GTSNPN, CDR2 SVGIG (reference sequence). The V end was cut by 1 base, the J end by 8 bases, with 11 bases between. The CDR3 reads CAWSAWGSGYTF. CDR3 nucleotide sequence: TGTGCCTGGAGTGCCTGGGGGAGCGGCTACACCTTC.

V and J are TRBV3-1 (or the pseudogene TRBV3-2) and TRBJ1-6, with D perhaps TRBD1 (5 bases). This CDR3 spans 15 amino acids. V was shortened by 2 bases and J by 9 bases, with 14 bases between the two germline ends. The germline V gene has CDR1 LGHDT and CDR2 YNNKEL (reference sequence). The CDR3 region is CASSQFFQGSSPLHF. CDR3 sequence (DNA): TGTGCCAGCAGCCAATTTTTTCAGGGTAGTTCACCCCTCCACTTT.

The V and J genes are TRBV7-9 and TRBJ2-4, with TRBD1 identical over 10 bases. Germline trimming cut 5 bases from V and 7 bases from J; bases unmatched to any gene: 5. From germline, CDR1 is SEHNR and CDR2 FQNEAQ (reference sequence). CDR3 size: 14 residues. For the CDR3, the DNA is TGTGCCAGCAGCCTCGGGACAGGGGACAACATTCAGTACTTC. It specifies CASSLGTGDNIQYF. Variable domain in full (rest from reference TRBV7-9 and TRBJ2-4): DTGVSQNPRHKITKRGQNVTFRCDPISEHNRLYWYRQTLGQGPEFLTYFQNEAQLEKSRLLSDRFSAERPKGSFSTLEIQRTEQGDSAMYLCASSLGTGDNIQYFGAGTRLSVL.

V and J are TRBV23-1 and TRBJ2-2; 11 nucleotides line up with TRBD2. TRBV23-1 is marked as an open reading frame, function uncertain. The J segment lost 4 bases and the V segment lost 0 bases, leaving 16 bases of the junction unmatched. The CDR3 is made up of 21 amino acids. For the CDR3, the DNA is TGCGCCAGCAGTCAATCGAGAGCCCCAGTAGCGGGAGGGCCGCGCACCGGGGAGCTGTTTTTT. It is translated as CASSQSRAPVAGGPRTGELFF.

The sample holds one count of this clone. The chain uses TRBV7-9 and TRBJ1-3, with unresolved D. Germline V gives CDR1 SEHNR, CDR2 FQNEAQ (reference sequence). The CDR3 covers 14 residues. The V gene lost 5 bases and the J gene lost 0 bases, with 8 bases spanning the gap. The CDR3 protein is CASSVGISGNTIYF. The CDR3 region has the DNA TGTGCCAGCAGCGTTGGGATCTCTGGAAACACCATATATTTT.

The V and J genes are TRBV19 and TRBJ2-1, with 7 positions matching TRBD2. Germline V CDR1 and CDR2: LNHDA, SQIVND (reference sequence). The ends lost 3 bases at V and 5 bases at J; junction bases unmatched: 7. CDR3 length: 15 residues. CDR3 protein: CASSIWGGPNNEQFF. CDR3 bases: TGTGCCAGTAGTATCTGGGGGGGACCTAACAATGAGCAGTTCTTC. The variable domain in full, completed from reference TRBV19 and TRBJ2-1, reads DGGITQSPKYLFRKEGQNVTLSCEQNLNHDAMYWYRQDPGQGLRLIYYSQIVNDFQKGDIAEGYSVSREKKESFPLTVTSAQKNPTAFYLCASSIWGGPNNEQFFGPGTRLTVL.

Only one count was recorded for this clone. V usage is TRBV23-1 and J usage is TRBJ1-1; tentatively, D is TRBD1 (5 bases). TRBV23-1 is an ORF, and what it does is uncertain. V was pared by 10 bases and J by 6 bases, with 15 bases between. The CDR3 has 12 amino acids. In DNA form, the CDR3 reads TGCGCCATCCTCCAGGGACCCTCTGAAGCTTTCTTT. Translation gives CAILQGPSEAFF.

As DNA, the CDR3 is TGTGCCAGCAGCGTAAGTGGGCCGCCTAACTATGGCTACACCTTC. As protein: CASSVSGPPNYGYTF. The rearrangement links TRBV9 to TRBJ1-2; D remains ambiguous. Looked up from germline, CDR1 is SGDLS and CDR2 is YYNGEE. V gave up 1 base and J gave up 0 bases, with 10 bases separating them. The CDR3 is 15 residues long.

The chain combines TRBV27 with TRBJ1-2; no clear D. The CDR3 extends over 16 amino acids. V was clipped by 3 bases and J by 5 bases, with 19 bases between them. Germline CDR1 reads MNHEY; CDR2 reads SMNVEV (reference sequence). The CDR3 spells CASSLAGPAFSYGYTF. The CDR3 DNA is TGTGCCAGCAGTTTGGCAGGCCCCGCGTTCAGTTATGGCTACACCTTC.

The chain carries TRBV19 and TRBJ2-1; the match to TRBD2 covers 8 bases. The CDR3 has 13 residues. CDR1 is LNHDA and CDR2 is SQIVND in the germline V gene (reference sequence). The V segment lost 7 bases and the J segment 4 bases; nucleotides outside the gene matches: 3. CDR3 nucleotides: TGTGCCAGTACCAAGCGGGGGTACAATGAGCAGTTCTTC. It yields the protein CASTKRGYNEQFF. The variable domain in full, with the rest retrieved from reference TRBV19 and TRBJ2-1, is DGGITQSPKYLFRKEGQNVTLSCEQNLNHDAMYWYRQDPGQGLRLIYYSQIVNDFQKGDIAEGYSVSREKKESFPLTVTSAQKNPTAFYLCASTKRGYNEQFFGPGTRLTVL.

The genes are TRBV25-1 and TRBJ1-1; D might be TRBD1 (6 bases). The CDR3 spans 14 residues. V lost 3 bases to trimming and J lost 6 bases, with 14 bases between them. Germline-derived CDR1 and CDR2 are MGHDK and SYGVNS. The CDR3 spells CASSEGGERAEAFF. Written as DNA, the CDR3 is TGTGCCAGCAGTGAGGGGGGCGAAAGGGCTGAAGCTTTCTTT. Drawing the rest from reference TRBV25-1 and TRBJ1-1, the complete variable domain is EADIYQTPRYLVIGTGKKITLECSQTMGHDKMYWYQQDPGMELHLIHYSYGVNSTEKGDLSSESTVSRIRTEHFPLTLESARPSHTSQYLCASSEGGERAEAFFGQGTRLTVV.